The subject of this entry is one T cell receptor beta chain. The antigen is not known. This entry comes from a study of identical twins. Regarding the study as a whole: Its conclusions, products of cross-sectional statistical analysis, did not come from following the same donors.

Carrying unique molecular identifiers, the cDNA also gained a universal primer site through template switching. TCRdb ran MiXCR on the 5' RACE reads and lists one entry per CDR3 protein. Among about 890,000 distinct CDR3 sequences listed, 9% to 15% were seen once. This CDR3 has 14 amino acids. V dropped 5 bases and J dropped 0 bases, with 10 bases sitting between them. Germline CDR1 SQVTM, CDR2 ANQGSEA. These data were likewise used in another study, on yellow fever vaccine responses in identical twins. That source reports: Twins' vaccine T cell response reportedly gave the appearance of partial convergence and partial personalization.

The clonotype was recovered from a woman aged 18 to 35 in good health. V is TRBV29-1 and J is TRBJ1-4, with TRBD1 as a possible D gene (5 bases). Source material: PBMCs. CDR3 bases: TGCAGCGTTTCCGGGGGGGCAACTAATGAAAAACTGTTTTTT. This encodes CSVSGGATNEKLFF.